Described below is a single T cell receptor beta chain sequence and its context. Its target is unknown. This entry belongs to a study of cytomegalovirus exposure and HLA in healthy donors. Whole-study results and caveats: Investigators reported more than 150 TCR beta chains as tied to cytomegalovirus.

The CDR3 length is 13 residues. The V and J ends lost 3 bases and 8 bases, in that order; junction bases with no gene match: 4. The germline V gene has CDR1 ENHRY and CDR2 SYGVKD. Sequencing was performed with immunoSEQ multiplex PCR; in TCRdb, only in-frame clones are kept and a portion is missing. The data show 200,000 to 250,000 clones, approximately 87% seen once. The sequenced sample was PBMCs. The clonotype was recovered from a man aged 18-30 years in good health and CMV-seronegative. The V and J genes are TRBV10-3 and TRBJ1-2; 9 positions match TRBD1. The CDR3 nucleotides read TGTGCCATCAGTGAAGGGACAGGGCGCGGCTACACCTTC. Encoded protein: CAISEGTGRGYTF.